Listed here are 14 T cell receptor beta chains from one sample, sequenced in a study of regulatory T cells in long-lasting Graves disease. Documented time point: newly diagnosed GD, antithyroid drugs for less than 3 months. PBMC-extracted RNA yielded the TCR library. Arm-PCR of CDR3 regions and iRepertoire HTBI primers were the basis on which TCR beta libraries were built. Using its own MiXCR run on the multiplex PCR reads, TCRdb lists one record per CDR3 protein. This sample carries a few hundred thousand distinct CDR3 sequences, about 13% of them seen once, and the ten largest clones take roughly 9.7%. This same sample was also taken into another study, of T cells in Graves' hyperthyroidism and ophthalmopathy.

The specimen comprised peripheral blood mononuclear cells (PBMCs), sampled at new diagnosis, from a patient treated with antithyroid drugs. These receptors were obtained from a man aged 25-45 years with Graves disease.

This clonotype showed up just a few times. The rearrangement uses TRBV19 and TRBJ2-5; the D is unclear. This CDR3 comprises 14 residues. V lost 2 bases and J 2 bases, leaving 9 bases between the germline ends. Germline V gives CDR1 LNHDA, CDR2 SQIVND (reference sequence). The CDR3 protein is CASSISSVQETQYF. DNA of the CDR3: TGTGCCAGTAGTATATCGTCCGTTCAAGAGACCCAGTACTTC.

On this clonotype: Given a much more abundant clone one base away, this may be a read error. The V call is TRBV7-2, the J call TRBJ2-2, with D unclear. The CDR3 totals 12 residues. Germline V lookup: CDR1 SGHTA, CDR2 FQGNSA. Between the trimmed V and J ends, which lost 6 bases and 1 base, there was a span of 3 bases. The CDR3 loop is CASSWNTGELFF. In nucleotides, the CDR3 is TGTGCCAGCAGTTGGAACACCGGGGAGCTGTTTTTT. Full variable domain (rest looked up from reference TRBV7-2 and TRBJ2-2): GAGVSQSPSNKVTEKGKDVELRCDPISGHTALYWYRQSLGQGLEFLIYFQGNSAPDKSGLPSDRFSAERTGGSVSTLTIQRTQQEDSAVYLCASSWNTGELFFGEGSRLTVL.

Of note for this clonotype: A much larger clonotype is one base distant, so this may be a read error. The chain has TRBV7-9 and TRBJ2-3, with 10 positions matching TRBD1. With 5 bases clipped from V and 4 bases from J, the junction kept 9 bases outside the gene matches. The CDR3 consists of 16 residues. Germline V lookup: CDR1 SEHNR, CDR2 FQNEAQ (reference sequence). CDR3 protein: CASSLRQGARADTQYF. For the CDR3, the DNA is TGTGCCAGCAGCCTGCGACAGGGGGCGCGTGCAGATACGCAGTATTTT.

This clonotype was seen at least ten times. The junction differs from germline at one of its ends, possibly a read error. The gene calls are TRBV27 and TRBJ1-1, with D perhaps matching TRBD1 (5 bases). The CDR3 runs 13 residues. Per germline, CDR1 MNHEY and CDR2 SMNVEV (reference sequence). The CDR3 nucleotides read TGCGCCAGCAGCTTGTCCCAGGGAACTGAAGCTTTCTTT. This encodes CASSLSQGTEAFF.

The rearrangement links TRBV29-1 to TRBJ2-5; 10 bases map to TRBD1. Germline values: CDR1 SQVTM, CDR2 ANQGSEA. There are 14 residues in the CDR3. J lost 4 bases, V lost 4 bases, and 6 bases had no gene match. The CDR3 protein is CSVGGQGVGETQYF. Here the CDR3 DNA reads TGCAGCGTTGGAGGACAGGGGGTTGGAGAGACCCAGTACTTC.

In its sample, this clonotype was seen many times. The chain is built from TRBV9 and TRBJ1-1; D is possibly TRBD1 (5 bases). Trimming pared 4 bases from V and 4 bases from J, leaving 14 bases between. The CDR3 is 14 residues long. Looked up from germline, CDR1 is SGDLS and CDR2 is YYNGEE. CDR3: CASSPLGAGTEAFF. CDR3 bases: TGTGCCAGCAGCCCGTTAGGGGCGGGCACTGAAGCTTTCTTT.

This clonotype was seen repeatedly, ten times or more. The genes are TRBV5-1 and TRBJ2-2, with TRBD1 matching over 9 bases. Germline CDR1 reads SGHRS; CDR2 reads YFSETQ. J was trimmed by 5 bases and V by 0 bases; bases with no gene match: 5. The CDR3 loop spans 16 amino acids. DNA for the CDR3: TGCGCCAGCAGCTTGGGGGGACAGGGAATGACCGGGGAGCTGTTTTTT. Its translation is CASSLGGQGMTGELFF.

In its sample, this clonotype was seen many times. This chain joins TRBV27 and TRBJ2-1; D gene unclear. CDR1 is MNHEY, CDR2 SMNVEV, per germline (reference sequence). This CDR3 spans 15 amino acids. Trimming left V 5 bases short and J 8 bases short, with 19 bases between. The CDR3 nucleotides read TGTGCCAGCAGTCCCCCCCCAACTGGTTTCGATGAGCAGTTCTTC. Protein product: CASSPPPTGFDEQFF.

This clonotype was recorded many times. The V gene is TRBV10-3, the J gene TRBJ2-6; D is unclear. V lost 4 bases to trimming and J lost 0 bases, with 7 bases between them. CDR1 is ENHRY and CDR2 is SYGVKD in the germline V gene. The CDR3 runs to 15 residues. CDR3 sequence reads: CAISVGFSGANVLTF. CDR3 DNA: TGTGCCATCAGTGTCGGGTTCTCTGGGGCCAACGTCCTGACTTTC.

This clonotype was observed many times. The CDR3 sequence: CASSLDPGIRYEQYF. Here the CDR3 DNA reads TGTGCCAGCAGCTTAGATCCGGGAATCCGTTACGAGCAGTACTTC. J is TRBJ2-7 and V is TRBV11-2, with D maybe TRBD2 (5 bases). Germline values: CDR1 SGHAT, CDR2 FQNNGV. The CDR3 covers 15 residues. Trimming left V 0 bases short and J 4 bases short, with 13 bases between.

This clonotype came up a few times. The chain employs TRBV24-1 and TRBJ2-3; the D is unclear. CDR1 KGHDR and CDR2 SFDVKD come from the germline V gene. V was shortened by 5 bases and J by 0 bases, with 11 bases between the two germline ends. The CDR3 runs to 15 residues. Written as DNA, the CDR3 is TGTGCCACCAGTGGACTGCCAGCTAGCACAGATACGCAGTATTTT. Protein sequence: CATSGLPASTDTQYF.

The rearrangement links TRBV9 to TRBJ2-1, with D perhaps matching TRBD2 (6 bases). Germline V gives CDR1 SGDLS, CDR2 YYNGEE. Deletions cut 0 bases from V and 8 bases from J, with 9 bases between. The CDR3 covers 13 residues. CDR3 bases: TGTGCCAGCAGCGTAGCGGGAGAGTATGAGCAGTTCTTC. Its translation is CASSVAGEYEQFF.

In its sample, this clonotype was seen a few times. J is TRBJ1-4 and V is TRBV10-3, with D perhaps matching TRBD1 (6 bases). This CDR3 is 15 amino acids long. The ends were cut back, 5 bases at V and 4 bases at J, with 14 bases in the middle. Germline CDR1 and CDR2: ENHRY and SYGVKD. CDR3 sequence reads: CAISSGEAGNEKLFF. CDR3 DNA: TGTGCCATCAGTTCAGGGGAGGCGGGTAATGAAAAACTGTTTTTT.

J is TRBJ2-3 and V is TRBV19; 10 bases agree with TRBD2. CDR3 size: 16 residues. Germline assignment: CDR1 LNHDA and CDR2 SQIVND (reference sequence). Trimming cost V 4 bases and J 5 bases; bases outside gene matches: 9. The CDR3 bases are TGTGCCAGTAGTAGCCTACTAGCGGGATTCCGAGATACGCAGTATTTT. Residues: CASSSLLAGFRDTQYF.